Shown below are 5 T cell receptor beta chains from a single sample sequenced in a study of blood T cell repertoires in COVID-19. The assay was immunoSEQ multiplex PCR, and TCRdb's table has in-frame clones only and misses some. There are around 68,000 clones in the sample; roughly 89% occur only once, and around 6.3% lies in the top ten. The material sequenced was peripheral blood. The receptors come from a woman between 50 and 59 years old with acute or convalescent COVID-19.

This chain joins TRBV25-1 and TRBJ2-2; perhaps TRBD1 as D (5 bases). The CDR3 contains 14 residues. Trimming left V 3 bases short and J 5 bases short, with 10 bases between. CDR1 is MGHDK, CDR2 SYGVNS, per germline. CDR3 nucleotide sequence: TGTGCCAGCAGTGAGTGGGGCAGGACCGGGGAGCTGTTTTTT. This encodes CASSEWGRTGELFF.

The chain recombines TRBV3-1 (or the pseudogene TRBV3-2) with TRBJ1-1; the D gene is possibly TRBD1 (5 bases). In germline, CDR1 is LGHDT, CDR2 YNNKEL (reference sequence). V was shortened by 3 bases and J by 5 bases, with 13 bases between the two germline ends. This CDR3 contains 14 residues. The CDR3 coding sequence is TGTGCCAGCAGCCACGGGGGAGTAAGGACTGAAGCTTTCTTT. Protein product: CASSHGGVRTEAFF.

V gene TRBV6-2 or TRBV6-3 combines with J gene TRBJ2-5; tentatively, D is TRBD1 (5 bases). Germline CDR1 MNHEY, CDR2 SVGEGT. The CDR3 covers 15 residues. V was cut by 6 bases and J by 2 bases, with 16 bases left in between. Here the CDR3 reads CASSLGWRQQETQYF. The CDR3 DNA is TGTGCCAGCAGCTTGGGGTGGCGACAGCAAGAGACCCAGTACTTC.

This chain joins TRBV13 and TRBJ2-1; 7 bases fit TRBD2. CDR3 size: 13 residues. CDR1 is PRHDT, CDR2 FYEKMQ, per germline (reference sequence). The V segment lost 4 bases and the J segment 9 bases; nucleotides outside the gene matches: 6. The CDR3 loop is CASSSGRVTEQFF. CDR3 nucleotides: TGTGCCAGCAGCTCGGGGAGGGTTACTGAGCAGTTCTTC. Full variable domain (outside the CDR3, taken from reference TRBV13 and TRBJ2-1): AAGVIQSPRHLIKEKRETATLKCYPIPRHDTVYWYQQGPGQDPQFLISFYEKMQSDKGSIPDRFSAQQFSDYHSELNMSSLELGDSALYFCASSSGRVTEQFFGPGTRLTVL.

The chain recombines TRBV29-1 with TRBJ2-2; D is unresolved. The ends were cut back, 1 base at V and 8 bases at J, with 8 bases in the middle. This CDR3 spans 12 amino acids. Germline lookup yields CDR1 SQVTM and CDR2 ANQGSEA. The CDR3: CSVEGVKGELFF. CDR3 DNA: TGCAGCGTTGAAGGCGTCAAAGGGGAGCTGTTTTTT.